Listed below are T cell receptor beta chains from one sample, sequenced in a study of cytomegalovirus exposure and HLA in healthy donors. Clones were sequenced by immunoSEQ multiplex PCR, and TCRdb holds only the in-frame ones, with some missing. This table has over 120,000 clones, more than 70% appearing once. The sequenced material came from PBMCs. Every receptor here comes from a man aged 50 to 59 in good health and CMV-seronegative. CDR3s include the opening cysteine and the closing phenylalanine or tryptophan. Each record gives: V gene, clone size, D gene, J gene, CDR3 protein, CDR3 DNA. A D gene is named only where the DNA matches it firmly. Not all rows give a size; the values are once, few, many and, for expanded clones, a class.

>TRBV2|.|TRBD1|TRBJ2-6
CASILFPGQGLGGANVLTF
TGTGCCAGCATTCTCTTTCCGGGACAGGGGTTAGGTGGGGCCAACGTCCTGACTTTC
>TRBV9|.|TRBD2|TRBJ2-1
CASSVGLAGGAGGSYNEQFF
TGTGCCAGCAGCGTAGGCCTAGCGGGGGGAGCAGGGGGATCCTACAATGAGCAGTTCTTC
>TRBV5-1|.|TRBD2|TRBJ2-1
CASSGTSALNEQFF
TGCGCCAGCAGCGGGACTAGCGCCCTGAATGAGCAGTTCTTC
>TRBV7-9|.|TRBD2|TRBJ2-1
CASSQPPGGAYNEQFF
TGTGCCAGCAGCCAACCACCGGGAGGGGCCTACAATGAGCAGTTCTTC
>TRBV7-2|.|.|TRBJ1-1
CASSLGPSNTEAFF
TGTGCCAGCAGCTTGGGCCCCTCGAACACTGAAGCTTTCTTT
>TRBV5-1|.|TRBD1|TRBJ1-3
CASSVQGGPGNTIYF
TGCGCCAGCAGCGTACAGGGGGGACCAGGAAACACCATATATTTT
>TRBV2|.|.|TRBJ2-3
CASSGQGTDTQYF
TGTGCCAGCAGCGGCCAGGGCACAGATACGCAGTATTTT
>TRBV7-9|.|.|TRBJ1-1
CASSLQGNTEAFF
TGTGCCAGCAGCCTTCAGGGTAACACTGAAGCTTTCTTT
>TRBV2|few|TRBD2|TRBJ2-7
CASRGSGDEQYF
TGTGCCAGCAGAGGGAGCGGGGACGAGCAGTACTTC
>TRBV19|.|.|TRBJ1-1
CASSASSLNTEAFF
TGTGCCAGTAGTGCGTCTTCCCTAAACACTGAAGCTTTCTTT
>TRBV6-5|.|TRBD1|TRBJ1-1
CASRRVDRVGTEAFF
TGTGCCAGCAGAAGGGTCGACAGGGTGGGGACTGAAGCTTTCTTT
>TRBV19|.|TRBD1|TRBJ1-5
CASSIDRRQGFDQPQHF
TGTGCCAGTAGTATAGATCGCAGACAGGGCTTCGATCAGCCCCAGCATTTT
>TRBV6-4|.|.|TRBJ2-3
CASSRSPAGLTDTQYF
TGTGCCAGCAGCCGGTCCCCAGCAGGTCTCACAGATACGCAGTATTTT
>TRBV4-1|.|TRBD2|TRBJ2-1
CASSTLPLERGGSSYNEQFF
TGCGCCAGCAGCACCTTACCTCTCGAGCGGGGGGGGAGCTCCTACAATGAGCAGTTCTTC
>TRBV18|once|TRBD1|TRBJ1-1
CASSPQWAGGTEAFF
TGTGCCAGCTCACCGCAGTGGGCAGGGGGGACTGAAGCTTTCTTT
>TRBV5-6|.|TRBD2|TRBJ2-1
CASSSGLAGRQALREQFF
TGTGCCAGCAGCTCGGGACTAGCGGGACGCCAAGCCCTCCGTGAGCAGTTCTTC
>TRBV4-2|.|.|TRBJ2-7
CASSHVGAGEQYF
TGTGCCAGCAGCCATGTTGGGGCGGGGGAGCAGTACTTC
>TRBV7-3|.|.|TRBJ1-3
CASQNWHGADLKLSGNTIYF
TGTGCCAGCCAGAATTGGCATGGGGCGGATCTGAAACTCTCTGGAAACACCATATATTTT
>TRBV19|.|TRBD1|TRBJ1-2
CASSIGTGNYGYTF
TGTGCCAGTAGTATCGGGACAGGGAACTATGGCTACACCTTC
>TRBV28|.|TRBD1|TRBJ1-4
CASNLDRATEKLFF
TGTGCCAGCAATCTAGACAGGGCGACTGAAAAACTGTTTTTT
>TRBV9|.|TRBD2|TRBJ2-1
CASSDSGRGYNEQFF
TGTGCCAGCAGCGATAGCGGGAGAGGGTACAATGAGCAGTTCTTC
>TRBV7-6|.|.|TRBJ2-2
CASRSEDLNTGELFF
TGTGCCAGCAGGTCTGAGGATTTGAACACCGGGGAGCTGTTTTTT
>TRBV5-6|.|.|TRBJ1-5
CASSLVGGGGGQPQHF
TGTGCCAGCAGCTTGGTTGGTGGCGGGGGTGGCCAGCCCCAGCATTTT
>TRBV5-1|.|TRBD1|TRBJ1-2
CASSTGTGGGYGYTF
TGCGCCAGCAGCACTGGGACAGGGGGCGGCTATGGCTACACCTTC
>TRBV5-6|.|TRBD1|TRBJ1-4
CASSSLGTDEKLFF
TGTGCCAGCAGCTCGCTTGGGACAGATGAAAAACTGTTTTTT
>TRBV19|.|TRBD1|TRBJ1-1
CASRSRIGSGGSGTEAFF
TGTGCCAGCCGGAGTAGAATAGGGTCAGGGGGAAGTGGCACTGAAGCTTTCTTT
>TRBV19|.|.|TRBJ1-2
CASSILGSGGYGYTF
TGTGCCAGTAGTATTTTGGGGTCCGGGGGCTATGGCTACACCTTC
>TRBV6-6|.|TRBD1|TRBJ1-1
CASSYSSQGAGTEAFF
TGTGCCAGCAGTTATTCCAGTCAGGGGGCAGGCACTGAAGCTTTCTTT